This paragraph reports one T cell receptor beta chain. TCRdb processed the 5' RACE reads anew with MiXCR; each CDR3 protein has one entry. The table lists 100,000 to 150,000 distinct CDR3 sequences, about 15% of them singletons. The sample belongs to a study of T-cell memory formation after mild COVID-19. V trimming: 3 bases; J trimming: 2 bases; junction bases outside the gene matches: 3. This CDR3 has 13 residues. Germline loops: CDR1 DFQATT, CDR2 SNEGSKA (reference sequence). The clonotype was recovered from a man aged 18 to 30 who had mild COVID-19 (a few samples of this study predate the infection). Cell type and time point are not known. The V and J genes are TRBV20-1 and TRBJ2-5, with 7 bases lining up with TRBD2. Sequenced: PBMCs or a T cell subset sorted from them (not recorded which). This chain's CDR3 is CSASVGGQETQYF. The CDR3 nucleotides are TGCAGTGCTAGTGTGGGGGGGCAAGAGACCCAGTACTTC.